Each of the 25 T cell receptor beta chains below was sequenced from the same sample in a study of CD8 T cells in Susac syndrome. With random hexamers, about 0.5 to 1 ug RNA was reverse transcribed. MiXCR, applied by TCRdb to the immunoSEQ multiplex PCR reads, yields one record per CDR3 protein. This sample carries about 110,000 distinct CDR3 sequences, around 94% of them seen once, and the ten largest clones take over 0.35%. Sequenced sample: CD8+ T cells from PBMCs. Every receptor here comes from a human donor with Susac syndrome.

The rearrangement links TRBV4-1 to TRBJ2-2; D is unresolved. Germline-derived CDR1 and CDR2 are MGHRA and YSYEKL. There are 13 residues in the CDR3. V lost 4 bases and J lost 10, with 13 bases in between. For the CDR3, the DNA is TGCGCCAGCAGCCCCAGCCCCACGAAGGAGCTGTTTTTT. Translated, it gives CASSPSPTKELFF.

This rearrangement joins TRBV25-1 to TRBJ2-3, with D possibly being TRBD1 (5 bases). Deletions cut 7 bases from V and 5 bases from J, with 10 bases between. The CDR3 contains 12 residues. Germline V gives CDR1 MGHDK, CDR2 SYGVNS. The CDR3 region is CASTYTGDTQYF. As DNA, the CDR3 is TGTGCCAGCACCTACACAGGAGATACGCAGTATTTT. The whole variable domain, remainder taken from reference TRBV25-1 and TRBJ2-3, is EADIYQTPRYLVIGTGKKITLECSQTMGHDKMYWYQQDPGMELHLIHYSYGVNSTEKGDLSSESTVSRIRTEHFPLTLESARPSHTSQYLCASTYTGDTQYFGPGTRLTVL.

This sequence joins TRBV3-1 and TRBJ2-3; 8 bases are a match to TRBD2. Germline assignment: CDR1 LGHDT and CDR2 YNNKEL (reference sequence). The CDR3 contains 16 residues. V lost 1 base and J lost 0; bases outside the gene matches: 3. This chain's CDR3 is CASSQVAGPSTDTQYF. In DNA form, the CDR3 reads TGTGCCAGCAGCCAAGTAGCGGGGCCTAGCACAGATACGCAGTATTTT.

The rearrangement joins TRBV7-6 to TRBJ1-5, with D possibly matching TRBD1 (5 bases). The CDR3 consists of 13 residues. Trimming stripped 3 bases from V and 5 bases from J, with 8 bases between. The germline CDR1 and CDR2 sequences are SGHVS and FNYEAQ. CDR3: CASSLGDHQPQHF. CDR3 bases: TGTGCCAGCAGCTTGGGGGACCATCAGCCCCAGCATTTT.

V gene TRBV25-1 combines with J gene TRBJ2-1; D uncertain. The V end lost 4 bases, the J end lost 9 bases, and 13 bases lay between the germline ends. This CDR3 spans 13 amino acids. CDR1 MGHDK and CDR2 SYGVNS come from the germline V gene. This CDR3 reads CASSVTSYAEQFF. As DNA, the CDR3 is TGTGCCAGCAGTGTTACTTCCTACGCTGAGCAGTTCTTC. Filled out from reference TRBV25-1 and TRBJ2-1, the complete variable domain reads EADIYQTPRYLVIGTGKKITLECSQTMGHDKMYWYQQDPGMELHLIHYSYGVNSTEKGDLSSESTVSRIRTEHFPLTLESARPSHTSQYLCASSVTSYAEQFFGPGTRLTVL.

This chain connects TRBV20-1 to TRBJ1-6, with TRBD1 matching over 7 bases. The CDR3 has 14 amino acids. CDR1 and CDR2 from the germline V gene are DFQATT and SNEGSKA (reference sequence). V lost 5 bases and J lost 8; bases outside the gene matches: 9. CDR3 residues: CSASPGQGDSPLHF. The CDR3 DNA reads as TGCAGTGCTTCCCCAGGGCAGGGGGATTCACCCCTCCACTTT.

This rearrangement joins TRBV5-4 to TRBJ1-1; D is unclear. The CDR3 contains 12 residues. Germline assignment: CDR1 SGHNT and CDR2 YYREEE (reference sequence). Trimming took 4 bases from V and 10 from J, leaving 14 bases between them. The CDR3 loop is CASSPLEGGAFF. CDR3 DNA sequence: TGTGCCAGCAGCCCCCTGGAGGGTGGAGCTTTCTTT.

The rearrangement uses TRBV9 and TRBJ2-7, with D possibly TRBD2 on 6 matching bases. The germline V and J ends were trimmed by 3 bases and 5 bases, with 15 bases remaining between them. Germline V gene lookup returns CDR1 SGDLS and CDR2 YYNGEE. The CDR3 spans 14 residues. The CDR3: CASSGGGRAHEQYF. The CDR3 DNA sequence: TGTGCCAGCAGCGGGGGAGGAAGGGCCCACGAGCAGTACTTC.

The chain employs TRBV9 and TRBJ2-2; D call uncertain. V was trimmed by 0 bases and J by 10 bases, leaving 10 bases between them. The germline CDR1 and CDR2 sequences are SGDLS and YYNGEE. The CDR3 totals 13 residues. CDR3 amino acids: CASSVGSGPELFF. The CDR3 DNA sequence: TGTGCCAGCAGCGTAGGGAGTGGTCCGGAGCTGTTTTTT.

This clonotype was counted between two and nine times. J is TRBJ2-3 and V is TRBV7-6; the D gene is possibly TRBD2 (6 bases). Trimming pared 3 bases from V and 10 bases from J, leaving 11 bases between. The CDR3 is 12 amino acids. The germline gives CDR1 SGHVS, CDR2 FNYEAQ. The CDR3 sequence is CASSLRERAQYF. The CDR3 DNA is TGTGCCAGCAGCTTGAGGGAGCGGGCGCAGTATTTT.

This clonotype was observed once. The J gene is TRBJ1-4, the V gene TRBV12-3 or TRBV12-4, with TRBD1 matching over 8 bases. The CDR3 has 15 amino acids. V lost 6 bases, J lost 9 bases, and 12 bases stayed unmatched. CDR3 bases: TGTGCCAGCAGGAATGACAGGGGTTCTAGGAAAAAACTGTTTTTT. Amino acids: CASRNDRGSRKKLFF.

This rearrangement joins TRBV7-9 to TRBJ2-2; D is possibly TRBD2 (5 bases). The CDR3 is 16 residues long. The V end was cut by 5 bases, the J end by 0 bases, with 13 bases between. Germline-derived CDR1 and CDR2 are SEHNR and FQNEAQ (reference sequence). CDR3 region: CASSLSGSANTGELFF. The CDR3 nucleotides are TGTGCCAGCAGCCTTTCGGGGAGCGCGAACACCGGGGAGCTGTTTTTT.

The V call is TRBV6-1, the J call TRBJ2-1, with a tentative D call TRBD1 (6 bases). This CDR3 contains 14 residues. Trimming pared 2 bases from V and 7 bases from J, leaving 12 bases between. Looked up from germline, CDR1 is MNHNS and CDR2 is SASEGT. The CDR3 bases are TGTGCCAGCAGTGAAACAGGGTCGGGGAATGAGCAGTTCTTC. Its protein is CASSETGSGNEQFF.

V gene TRBV29-1 combines with J gene TRBJ1-5, with D perhaps TRBD1 (6 bases). V was trimmed by 5 bases and J by 3 bases, leaving 11 bases between them. The CDR3 consists of 13 residues. Germline lookup yields CDR1 SQVTM and CDR2 ANQGSEA. The CDR3 spells CSVKGGHNQPQHF. The DNA of the CDR3 is TGCAGCGTTAAGGGGGGGCACAATCAGCCCCAGCATTTT.

The chain combines TRBV7-9 with TRBJ1-1; D remains unclear. This CDR3 contains 12 residues. In germline, CDR1 is SEHNR, CDR2 FQNEAQ (reference sequence). V gave up 1 base and J gave up 3 bases, with 3 bases separating them. CDR3 DNA sequence: TGTGCCAGCAGCTTAGAGTACACTGAAGCTTTCTTT. Its protein product is CASSLEYTEAFF.

The chain combines TRBV19 with TRBJ1-1; unclear D gene. From germline, CDR1 is LNHDA and CDR2 SQIVND (reference sequence). This CDR3 is built from 11 residues. V lost 4 bases to trimming and J lost 4 bases, with 4 bases between them. In DNA form, the CDR3 reads TGTGCCAGTAGTAGTAGCACTGAAGCTTTCTTT. This codes for CASSSSTEAFF. Full variable domain (outside the CDR3, taken from reference TRBV19 and TRBJ1-1): DGGITQSPKYLFRKEGQNVTLSCEQNLNHDAMYWYRQDPGQGLRLIYYSQIVNDFQKGDIAEGYSVSREKKESFPLTVTSAQKNPTAFYLCASSSSTEAFFGQGTRLTVV.

The chain recombines TRBV6-2 or TRBV6-3 with TRBJ2-7, with no clear D. The CDR3 length is 15 residues. Trimming took off 6 bases at V and 5 bases at J, with 20 bases between the two ends. Germline CDR1 MNHEY, CDR2 SVGEGT. The CDR3 sequence is CASRRDWTLAHEQYF. CDR3 nucleotides: TGTGCCAGCAGGCGCGATTGGACCCTTGCCCACGAGCAGTACTTC.

The rearrangement uses TRBV12-3 or TRBV12-4 and TRBJ1-1; D unresolved. The CDR3 runs 13 residues. Trimming took off 4 bases at V and 1 base at J, with 7 bases between the two ends. CDR3 coding DNA: TGTGCCAGCAGTTCGACCCCGAACACTGAAGCTTTCTTT. Residues: CASSSTPNTEAFF.

The gene calls are TRBV9 and TRBJ2-3, with D perhaps given as TRBD1 or TRBD2 (5 bases each). Trimming took 2 bases from V and 3 from J, leaving 10 bases between them. This CDR3 has 14 residues. CDR1 SGDLS and CDR2 YYNGEE come from the germline V gene. Here the CDR3 reads CASSVDGGTDTQYF. The CDR3 DNA sequence: TGTGCCAGCAGCGTGGATGGGGGAACAGATACGCAGTATTTT. Together with reference TRBV9 and TRBJ2-3, the CDR3 gives the full variable domain: DSGVTQTPKHLITATGQRVTLRCSPRSGDLSVYWYQQSLDQGLQFLIQYYNGEERAKGNILERFSAQQFPDLHSELNLSSLELGDSALYFCASSVDGGTDTQYFGPGTRLTVL.

This sequence joins TRBV9 and TRBJ1-2; maybe TRBD1 (5 bases). The CDR3 spans 12 residues. Germline values: CDR1 SGDLS, CDR2 YYNGEE. V was clipped by 3 bases and J by 6 bases, with 9 bases between them. In nucleotides, the CDR3 is TGTGCCAGCAGCGCGACAGTTGATGGCTACACCTTC. It codes for CASSATVDGYTF.

The V and J genes are TRBV9 and TRBJ1-2; 8 bases are a match to TRBD1. V was clipped by 4 bases and J by 7 bases; unmatched bases: 15. The CDR3 has 16 residues. In germline, CDR1 is SGDLS, CDR2 YYNGEE. The CDR3 DNA is TGTGCCAGCAGCCCACGGACAGGGTCTCTATCTCGTGGCTACACCTTC. It specifies CASSPRTGSLSRGYTF.

This chain joins TRBV7-7 and TRBJ2-2; possible D gene TRBD1, 6 bases. This CDR3 has 16 amino acids. V was pared by 1 base and J by 2 bases, with 11 bases between. The germline V gene has CDR1 SSHAT and CDR2 FNYEAQ (reference sequence). The CDR3 loop is CASSLGGRGNTGELFF. For the CDR3, the DNA is TGTGCCAGCAGCTTAGGGGGCAGGGGCAACACCGGGGAGCTGTTTTTT. Looking up the rest from reference TRBV7-7 and TRBJ2-2 gives the full variable domain: GAGVSQSPRYKVTKRGQDVTLRCDPISSHATLYWYQQALGQGPEFLTYFNYEAQPDKSGLPSDRFSAERPEGSISTLTIQRTEQRDSAMYRCASSLGGRGNTGELFFGEGSRLTVL.

The CDR3 spells CASSPLWVTREAGELFF. DNA of the CDR3: TGTGCCAGCAGCCCTCTATGGGTTACGCGTGAGGCCGGGGAGCTGTTTTTT. The chain is built from TRBV11-2 and TRBJ2-2; D is uncertain. The CDR3 is 17 amino acids. CDR1 and CDR2 from the germline V gene are SGHAT and FQNNGV. Between the trimmed V and J ends, which lost 5 bases and 6 bases, there was a span of 22 bases.

This clonotype appeared once. This rearrangement joins TRBV20-1 to TRBJ1-2; D call uncertain. Germline values: CDR1 DFQATT, CDR2 SNEGSKA (reference sequence). Trimming cost V 3 bases and J 8 bases, with 22 bases left between them. This CDR3 region has 15 residues. The CDR3 loop is CSASSWEGVIGGYTF. CDR3 coding DNA: TGCAGTGCTAGTTCCTGGGAGGGCGTTATCGGGGGCTACACCTTC.

This clonotype was detected a few times. The chain is built from TRBV12-3 or TRBV12-4 and TRBJ2-3, with TRBD2 as a possible D gene (5 bases). V shed 6 bases and J shed 1 base, with 14 bases lying between them. The CDR3 runs 15 residues. The CDR3 DNA follows: TGTGCCAGCAGGGAGTCCGGGGATGGCACAGATACGCAGTATTTT. Its translation is CASRESGDGTDTQYF.